This TCR beta chain came from a study of cytomegalovirus exposure and HLA in healthy donors. Germline CDR1 is MGHRA and CDR2 is YSYEKL. V was cut by 2 bases and J by 10 bases, with 17 bases left in between. This CDR3 comprises 15 residues. The PCR was carried out with 60 Vbeta primers and 13 Jbeta primers. The table came from immunoSEQ multiplex PCR; TCRdb's copy has only in-frame clones and leaves some out. Here the sample spans around 190,000 clones, approximately 77% being singletons. The chain uses TRBV4-1 and TRBJ1-4; D possibly corresponds to TRBD1 (6 bases). This TCR was sampled from a man aged 35-49 years in good health and CMV-seropositive. Sequenced material: PBMCs. CDR3 in DNA: TGCGCCAGCAGCCAAACGGCAGGGGCGGTCGGAAAACTGTTTTTT. Translating it yields CASSQTAGAVGKLFF.